Sequencing of this TCR beta chain was carried out in a study of blood T cell repertoires in COVID-19. The wider study: Acute and convalescent COVID-19 specimens originated in the United States, Italy and Spain. PBMCs, B-cell-depleted T cells, or T cells were the source of the cDNA or gDNA that made up the material.

The length of the CDR3 is 13 residues. CDR1 and CDR2 (germline): KGHSH, LQKENI. V lost 0 bases and J lost 6, with 8 bases in between. Only one count was recorded for this clone. As processed by the authors: Scientists estimated how many nucleated cells there were by amplifying reference gene primers. Sequencing used immunoSEQ multiplex PCR; TCRdb keeps in-frame clones, though not all of them. That table gives V, J and clone size, and the DNA gave D and trimming. The sample shows 200,000 to 250,000 clones, around 89% of them seen only once. The chain recombines TRBV18 with TRBJ1-1; D gene uncertain. The receptor was isolated from a woman in her thirties or forties with acute or convalescent COVID-19. Sequenced material: peripheral blood. CDR3 in amino acids: CASSPPGRSEAFF. DNA of the CDR3: TGTGCCAGCTCACCACCGGGGAGGTCTGAAGCTTTCTTT.